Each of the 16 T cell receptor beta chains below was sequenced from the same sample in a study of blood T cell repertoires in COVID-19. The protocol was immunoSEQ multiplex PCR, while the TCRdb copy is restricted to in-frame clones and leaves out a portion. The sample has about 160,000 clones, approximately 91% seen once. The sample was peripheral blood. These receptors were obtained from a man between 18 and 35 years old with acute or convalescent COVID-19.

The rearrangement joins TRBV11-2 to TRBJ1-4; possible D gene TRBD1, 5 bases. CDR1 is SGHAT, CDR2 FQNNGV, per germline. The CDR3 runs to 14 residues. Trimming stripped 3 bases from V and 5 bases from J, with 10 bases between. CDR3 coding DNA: TGTGCCAGCAGCTTCCGACAGAAAAATGAAAAACTGTTTTTT. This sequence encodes CASSFRQKNEKLFF.

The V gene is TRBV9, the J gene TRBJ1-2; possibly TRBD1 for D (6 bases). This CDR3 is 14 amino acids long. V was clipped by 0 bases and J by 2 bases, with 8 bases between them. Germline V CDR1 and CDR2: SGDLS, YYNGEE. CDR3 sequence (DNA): TGTGCCAGCAGCGTAGGGGACAACAACTATGGCTACACCTTC. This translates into CASSVGDNNYGYTF.

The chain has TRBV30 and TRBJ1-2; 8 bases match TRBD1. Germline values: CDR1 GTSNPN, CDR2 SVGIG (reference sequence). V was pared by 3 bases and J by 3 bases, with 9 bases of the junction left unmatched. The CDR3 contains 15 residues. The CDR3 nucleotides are TGTGCCTGGAGAAAAGACAGGGGAGTCGACTATGGCTACACCTTC. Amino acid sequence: CAWRKDRGVDYGYTF.

As DNA, the CDR3 is TGCGCCAGCAGCTTGGAAGTGACAGACGGCGCAGAGACCCAGTACTTC. Amino acids: CASSLEVTDGAETQYF. The chain carries TRBV5-1 and TRBJ2-5, with D tentatively TRBD1 (5 bases). Germline CDR1 reads SGHRS; CDR2 reads YFSETQ. V was shortened by 0 bases and J by 4 bases, with 16 bases between the two germline ends. The CDR3 is 16 amino acids.

The DNA for the CDR3 is TGTGCCAGCAGCGTAGAGACAGGGGGCTTCTACGAGCAGTACTTC. Amino acids: CASSVETGGFYEQYF. The chain recombines TRBV9 with TRBJ2-7, with TRBD1 identical over 10 bases. V lost 0 bases to trimming and J lost 3 bases; unmatched junction nucleotides: 3. Per the germline V gene, CDR1 is SGDLS and CDR2 is YYNGEE. The CDR3 is 15 amino acids.

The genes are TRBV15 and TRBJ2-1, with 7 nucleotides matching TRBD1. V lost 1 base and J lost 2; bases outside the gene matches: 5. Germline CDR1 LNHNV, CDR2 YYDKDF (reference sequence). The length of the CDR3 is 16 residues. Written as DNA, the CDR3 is TGTGCCACCAGCAGAGGAGGCAGGGGGACCTACAATGAGCAGTTCTTC. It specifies CATSRGGRGTYNEQFF.

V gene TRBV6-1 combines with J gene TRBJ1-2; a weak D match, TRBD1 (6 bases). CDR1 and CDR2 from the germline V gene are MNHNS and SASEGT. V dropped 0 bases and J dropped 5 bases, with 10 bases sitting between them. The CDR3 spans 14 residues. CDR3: CASSEAYRDYGYTF. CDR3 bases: TGTGCCAGCAGTGAAGCTTACAGGGATTATGGCTACACCTTC.

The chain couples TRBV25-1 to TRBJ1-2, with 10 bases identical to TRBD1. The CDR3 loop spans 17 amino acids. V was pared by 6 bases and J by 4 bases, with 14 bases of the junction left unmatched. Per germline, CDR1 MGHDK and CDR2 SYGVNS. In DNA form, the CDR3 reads TGTGCCAGCAGCAACTCGGGGACAGGGGTTCCCGGCTATGGCTACACCTTC. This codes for CASSNSGTGVPGYGYTF.

The CDR3 DNA is TGTGCCAGTACCAGCGACAGGGCAGTGAATTCACCCCTCCACTTT. Protein sequence: CASTSDRAVNSPLHF. The V call is TRBV19, the J call TRBJ1-6; TRBD1 matches 7 bases. Germline V lookup: CDR1 LNHDA, CDR2 SQIVND (reference sequence). The CDR3 is 15 amino acids. V gave up 7 bases and J gave up 7 bases; unmatched junction bases: 10. Full variable domain (rest looked up from reference TRBV19 and TRBJ1-6): DGGITQSPKYLFRKEGQNVTLSCEQNLNHDAMYWYRQDPGQGLRLIYYSQIVNDFQKGDIAEGYSVSREKKESFPLTVTSAQKNPTAFYLCASTSDRAVNSPLHFGNGTRLTVT.

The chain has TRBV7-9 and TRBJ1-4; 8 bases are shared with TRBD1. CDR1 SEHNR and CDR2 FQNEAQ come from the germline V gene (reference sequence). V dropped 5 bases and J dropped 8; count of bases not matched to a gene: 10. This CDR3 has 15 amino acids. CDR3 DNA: TGTGCCAGCAGCGACTCCGGGACAGGCGGCGAAAAACTGTTTTTT. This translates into CASSDSGTGGEKLFF.

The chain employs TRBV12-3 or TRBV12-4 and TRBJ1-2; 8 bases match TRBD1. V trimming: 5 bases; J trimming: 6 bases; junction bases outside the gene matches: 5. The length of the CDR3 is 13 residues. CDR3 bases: TGTGCCAGCAGTCCCCGGACAGGGCATGGCTACACCTTC. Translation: CASSPRTGHGYTF.

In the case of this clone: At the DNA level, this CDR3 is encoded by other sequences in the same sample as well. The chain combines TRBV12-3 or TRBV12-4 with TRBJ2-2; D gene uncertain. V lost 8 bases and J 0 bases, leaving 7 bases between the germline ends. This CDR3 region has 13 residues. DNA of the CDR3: TGTGCCAGCCGGGTGGCGAACACCGGGGAGCTGTTTTTT. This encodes CASRVANTGELFF.

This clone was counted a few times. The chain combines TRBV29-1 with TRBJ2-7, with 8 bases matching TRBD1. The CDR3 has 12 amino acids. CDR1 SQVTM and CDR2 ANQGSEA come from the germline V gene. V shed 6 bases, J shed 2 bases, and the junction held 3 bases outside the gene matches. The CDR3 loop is CSVEGQAYEQYF. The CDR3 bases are TGCAGCGTGGAGGGACAGGCCTACGAGCAGTACTTC.

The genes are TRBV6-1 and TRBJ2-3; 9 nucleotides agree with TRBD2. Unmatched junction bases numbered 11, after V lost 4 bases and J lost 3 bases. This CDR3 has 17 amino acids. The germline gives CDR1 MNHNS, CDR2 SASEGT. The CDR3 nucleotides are TGTGCCAGCAGTGGTCTGACTCAGCGGGGGGAGACAGATACGCAGTATTTT. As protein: CASSGLTQRGETDTQYF.

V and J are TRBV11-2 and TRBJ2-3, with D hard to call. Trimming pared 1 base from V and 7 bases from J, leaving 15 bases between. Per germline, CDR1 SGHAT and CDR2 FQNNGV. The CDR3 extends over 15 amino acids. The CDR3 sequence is CASSLGHFPLNTQYF. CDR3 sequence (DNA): TGTGCCAGCAGCTTAGGTCACTTCCCCCTCAATACGCAGTATTTT.

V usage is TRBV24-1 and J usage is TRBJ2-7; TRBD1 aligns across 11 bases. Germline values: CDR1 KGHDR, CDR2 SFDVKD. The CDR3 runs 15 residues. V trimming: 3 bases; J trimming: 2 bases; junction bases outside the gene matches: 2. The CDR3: CATSDPGQGAYEQYF. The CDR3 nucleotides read TGTGCCACCAGTGATCCGGGACAGGGGGCCTACGAGCAGTACTTC.